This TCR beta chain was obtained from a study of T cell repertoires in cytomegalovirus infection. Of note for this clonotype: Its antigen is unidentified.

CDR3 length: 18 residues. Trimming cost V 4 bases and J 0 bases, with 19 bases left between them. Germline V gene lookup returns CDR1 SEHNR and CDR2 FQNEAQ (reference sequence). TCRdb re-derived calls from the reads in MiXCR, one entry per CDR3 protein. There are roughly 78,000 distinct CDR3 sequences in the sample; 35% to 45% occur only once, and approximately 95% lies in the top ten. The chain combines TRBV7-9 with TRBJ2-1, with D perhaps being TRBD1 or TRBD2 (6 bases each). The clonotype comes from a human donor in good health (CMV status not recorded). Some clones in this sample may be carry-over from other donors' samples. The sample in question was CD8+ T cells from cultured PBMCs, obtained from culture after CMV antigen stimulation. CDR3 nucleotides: TGTGCCAGCAGCTCACCGACTGAGGGGGGCAGCTCCTACAATGAGCAGTTCTTC. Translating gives CASSSPTEGGSSYNEQFF.